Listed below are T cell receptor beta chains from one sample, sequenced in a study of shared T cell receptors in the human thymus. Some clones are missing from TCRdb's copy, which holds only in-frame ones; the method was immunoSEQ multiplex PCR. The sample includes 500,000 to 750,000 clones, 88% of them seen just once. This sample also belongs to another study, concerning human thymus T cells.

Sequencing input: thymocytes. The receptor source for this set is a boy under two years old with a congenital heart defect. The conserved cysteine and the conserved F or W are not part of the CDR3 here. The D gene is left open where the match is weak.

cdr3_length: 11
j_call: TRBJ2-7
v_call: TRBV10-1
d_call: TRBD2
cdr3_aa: ASSVGEGYEQY

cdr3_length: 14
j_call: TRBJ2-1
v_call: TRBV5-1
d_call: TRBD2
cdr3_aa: ASSRPGTSGYNEQF

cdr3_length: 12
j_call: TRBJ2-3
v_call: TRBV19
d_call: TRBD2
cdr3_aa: ASTTGRASDTQY

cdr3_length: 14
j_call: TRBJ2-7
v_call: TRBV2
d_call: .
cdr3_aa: ASSEIGGQSSYEQY

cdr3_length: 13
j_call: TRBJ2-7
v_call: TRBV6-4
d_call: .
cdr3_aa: ASSPSPVPPYEQY

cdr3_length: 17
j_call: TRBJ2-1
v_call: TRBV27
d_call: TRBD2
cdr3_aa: ASSVPGLAGEASYNEQF

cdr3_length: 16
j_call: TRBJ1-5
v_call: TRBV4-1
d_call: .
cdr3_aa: ASSHPEQDGISDQPQH

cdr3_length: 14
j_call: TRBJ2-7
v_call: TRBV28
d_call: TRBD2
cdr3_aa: ASSSPISGSPDEQY

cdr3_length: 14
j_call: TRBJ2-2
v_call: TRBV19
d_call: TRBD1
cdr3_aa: ASSVRQGGNTGELF

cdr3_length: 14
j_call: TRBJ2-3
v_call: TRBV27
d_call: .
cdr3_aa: ASGPRGPIATDTQY

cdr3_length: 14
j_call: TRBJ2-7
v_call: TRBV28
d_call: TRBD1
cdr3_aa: ASSFTPGQATYEQY

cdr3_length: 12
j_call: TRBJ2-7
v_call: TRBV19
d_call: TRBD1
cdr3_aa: ASSPKDRAHEQY

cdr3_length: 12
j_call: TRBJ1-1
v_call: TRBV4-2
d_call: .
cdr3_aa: ASSRTTGKPEAF

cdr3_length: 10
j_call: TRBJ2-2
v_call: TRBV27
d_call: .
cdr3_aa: AARGNTGELF